This T cell receptor beta chain was sequenced for a study of T cells in Graves' hyperthyroidism and ophthalmopathy. General study points: Ophthalmopathy onset followed model prediction by a median about 6.5 months. Ophthalmopathy and stable hyperthyroidism were told apart by a 13 V-J model.

V lost 6 bases and J lost 11, with 5 bases in between. The CDR3 has 9 amino acids. The germline CDR1 and CDR2 sequences are SQVTM and ANQGSEA. Amplification of TCR beta CDR3 regions was performed using RNA transcripts as template. The HTBI primer set served for first-round RT-PCR of the TCR CDR3. TCRdb analysed the multiplex PCR reads with MiXCR anew, one entry per CDR3 protein. The repertoire holds over 700,000 distinct CDR3 sequences, with 35% to 45% as singletons. It was considered stable Graves' hyperthyroidism when ophthalmopathy did not progress within 18 months. Newly diagnosed hyperthyroidism, duration under 2 months, in patients aged 18 to 65. This clonotype was found many times. Antigen specificity is unknown.

The sequencing input was blood. The chain combines TRBV29-1 with TRBJ2-6; no definite D call. The source of this sequence is a man between 18 and 35 years old with Graves' hyperthyroidism. Here the CDR3 reads CSVPHVLTF. The CDR3, as DNA: TGCAGCGTCCCCCACGTCCTGACTTTC.